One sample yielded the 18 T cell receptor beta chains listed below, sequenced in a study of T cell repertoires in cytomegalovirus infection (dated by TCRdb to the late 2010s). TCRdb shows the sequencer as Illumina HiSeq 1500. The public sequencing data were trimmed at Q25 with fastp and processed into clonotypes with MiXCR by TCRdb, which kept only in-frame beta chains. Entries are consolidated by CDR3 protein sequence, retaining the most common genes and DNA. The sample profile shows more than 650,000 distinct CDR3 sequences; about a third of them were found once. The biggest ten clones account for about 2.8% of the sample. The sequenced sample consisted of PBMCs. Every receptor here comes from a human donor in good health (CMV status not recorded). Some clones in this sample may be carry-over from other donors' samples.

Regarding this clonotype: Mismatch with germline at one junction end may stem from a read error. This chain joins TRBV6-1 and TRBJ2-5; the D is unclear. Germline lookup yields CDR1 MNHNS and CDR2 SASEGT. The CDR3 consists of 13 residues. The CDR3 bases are TGTGCCAGCAGCCCCAGCGCCGAAGAGACCCATTACTTC. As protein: CASSPSAEETHYF.

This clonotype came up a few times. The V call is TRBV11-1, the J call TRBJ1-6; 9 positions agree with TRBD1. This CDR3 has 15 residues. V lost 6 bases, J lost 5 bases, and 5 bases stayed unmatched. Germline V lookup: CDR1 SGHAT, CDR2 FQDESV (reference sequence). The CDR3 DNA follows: TGTGCCAGCAGACGTACAGGGGGCGATAATTCACCCCTCCACTTT. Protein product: CASRRTGGDNSPLHF.

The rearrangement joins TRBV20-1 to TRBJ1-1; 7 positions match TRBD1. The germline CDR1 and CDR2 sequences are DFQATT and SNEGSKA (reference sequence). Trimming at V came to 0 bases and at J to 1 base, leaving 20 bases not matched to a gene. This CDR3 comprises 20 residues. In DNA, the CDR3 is TGCAGTGCTAGAGATAGGACGAGGGACAGAACGTATAGTCGGAACACTGAAGCTTTCTTT. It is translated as CSARDRTRDRTYSRNTEAFF.

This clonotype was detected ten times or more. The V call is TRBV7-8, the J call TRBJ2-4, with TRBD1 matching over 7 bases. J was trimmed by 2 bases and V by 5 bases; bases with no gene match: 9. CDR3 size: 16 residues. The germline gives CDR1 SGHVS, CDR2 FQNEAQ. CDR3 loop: CASSPGTVRSKNIQYF. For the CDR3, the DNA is TGTGCCAGCAGCCCAGGGACAGTCCGGTCCAAAAACATTCAGTACTTC.

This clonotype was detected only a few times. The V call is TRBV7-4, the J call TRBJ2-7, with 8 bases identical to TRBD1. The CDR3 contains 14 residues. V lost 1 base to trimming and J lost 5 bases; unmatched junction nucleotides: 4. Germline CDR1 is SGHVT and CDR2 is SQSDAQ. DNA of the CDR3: TGTGCCAGCAGCTTAGGGACAGGGATTGACGAGCAGTACTTC. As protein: CASSLGTGIDEQYF.

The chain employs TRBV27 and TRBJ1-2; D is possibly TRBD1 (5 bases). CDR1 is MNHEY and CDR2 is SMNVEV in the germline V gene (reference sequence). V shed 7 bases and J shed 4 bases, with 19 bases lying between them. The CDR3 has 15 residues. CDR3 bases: TGTGCCAGCACCTCTAGACAGACTCCTCGCTATGGCTACACCTTC. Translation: CASTSRQTPRYGYTF.

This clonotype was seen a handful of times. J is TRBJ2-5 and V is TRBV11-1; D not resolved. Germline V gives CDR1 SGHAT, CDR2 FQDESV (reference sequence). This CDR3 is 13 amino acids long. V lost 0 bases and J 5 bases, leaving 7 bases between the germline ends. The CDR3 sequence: CASSLAVWETQYF. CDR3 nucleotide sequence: TGTGCCAGCAGCTTAGCCGTCTGGGAGACCCAGTACTTC.

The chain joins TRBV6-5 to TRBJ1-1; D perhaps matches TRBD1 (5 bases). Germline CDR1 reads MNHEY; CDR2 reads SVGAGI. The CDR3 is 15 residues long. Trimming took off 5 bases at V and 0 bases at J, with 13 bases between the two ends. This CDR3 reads CASSQDTGLNTEAFF. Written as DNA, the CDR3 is TGTGCCAGCAGTCAGGACACTGGATTGAACACTGAAGCTTTCTTT.

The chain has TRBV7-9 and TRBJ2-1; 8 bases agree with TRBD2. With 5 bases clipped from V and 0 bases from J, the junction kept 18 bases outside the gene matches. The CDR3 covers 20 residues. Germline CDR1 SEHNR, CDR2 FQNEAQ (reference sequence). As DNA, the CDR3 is TGTGCCAGCAGCAGAGGGCTAGCCCCGGGAGGGGTCAGCTCCTACAATGAGCAGTTCTTC. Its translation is CASSRGLAPGGVSSYNEQFF.

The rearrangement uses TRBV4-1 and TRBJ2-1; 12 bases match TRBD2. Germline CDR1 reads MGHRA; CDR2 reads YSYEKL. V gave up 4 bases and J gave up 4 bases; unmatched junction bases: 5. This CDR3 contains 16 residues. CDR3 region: CASSLPSGGGYNEQFF. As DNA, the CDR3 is TGCGCCAGCAGCCTACCTAGCGGGGGGGGGTACAATGAGCAGTTCTTC.

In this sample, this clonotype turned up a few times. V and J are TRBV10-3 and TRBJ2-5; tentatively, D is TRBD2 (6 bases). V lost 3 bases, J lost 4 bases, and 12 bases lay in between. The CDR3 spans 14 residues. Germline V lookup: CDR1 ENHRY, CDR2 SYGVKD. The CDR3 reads CAISDGSTSETQYF. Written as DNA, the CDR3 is TGTGCCATCAGTGACGGGAGCACCTCAGAGACCCAGTACTTC.

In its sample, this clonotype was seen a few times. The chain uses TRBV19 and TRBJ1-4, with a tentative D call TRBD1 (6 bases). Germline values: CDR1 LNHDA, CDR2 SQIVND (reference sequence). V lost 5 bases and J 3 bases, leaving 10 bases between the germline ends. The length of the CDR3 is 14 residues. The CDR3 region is CASSPRGPNEKLFF. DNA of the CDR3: TGTGCCAGTAGTCCCCGGGGGCCTAATGAAAAACTGTTTTTT. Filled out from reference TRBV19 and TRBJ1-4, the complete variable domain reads DGGITQSPKYLFRKEGQNVTLSCEQNLNHDAMYWYRQDPGQGLRLIYYSQIVNDFQKGDIAEGYSVSREKKESFPLTVTSAQKNPTAFYLCASSPRGPNEKLFFGSGTQLSVL.

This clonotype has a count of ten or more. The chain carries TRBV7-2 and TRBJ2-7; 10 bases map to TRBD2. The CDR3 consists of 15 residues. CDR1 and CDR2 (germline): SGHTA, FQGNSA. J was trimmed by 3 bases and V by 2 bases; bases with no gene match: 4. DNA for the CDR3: TGTGCCAGCAGCTTATCCCGGACTAGCGGCTACGAGCAGTACTTC. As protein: CASSLSRTSGYEQYF.

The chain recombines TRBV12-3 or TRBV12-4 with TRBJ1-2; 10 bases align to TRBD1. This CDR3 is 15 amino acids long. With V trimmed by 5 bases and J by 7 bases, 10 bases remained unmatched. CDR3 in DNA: TGTGCCAGCAGTCCTATACGGACAGGGGGATTTGGCTACACCTTC. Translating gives CASSPIRTGGFGYTF.

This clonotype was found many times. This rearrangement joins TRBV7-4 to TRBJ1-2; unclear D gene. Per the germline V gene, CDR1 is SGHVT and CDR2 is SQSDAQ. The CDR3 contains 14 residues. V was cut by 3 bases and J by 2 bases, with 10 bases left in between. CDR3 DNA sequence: TGTGCCAGCAGCTTTGGCTTAGCCAACTATGGCTACACCTTC. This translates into CASSFGLANYGYTF. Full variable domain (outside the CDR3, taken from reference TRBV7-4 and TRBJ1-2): GAGVSQSPRYKVAKRGRDVALRCDSISGHVTLYWYRQTLGQGSEVLTYSQSDAQRDKSGRPSGRFSAERPERSVSTLKIQRTEQGDSAVYLCASSFGLANYGYTFGSGTRLTVV.

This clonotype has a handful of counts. In nucleotides, the CDR3 is TGTGCCAGCAGTTTATATGGACAGGCGGCCTCCTACGAGCAGTACTTC. It codes for CASSLYGQAASYEQYF. The chain has TRBV28 and TRBJ2-7, with 7 bases that match TRBD1. Germline V gene lookup returns CDR1 MDHEN and CDR2 SYDVKM. CDR3 size: 16 residues. V was clipped by 1 base and J by 0 bases; unmatched bases: 6.

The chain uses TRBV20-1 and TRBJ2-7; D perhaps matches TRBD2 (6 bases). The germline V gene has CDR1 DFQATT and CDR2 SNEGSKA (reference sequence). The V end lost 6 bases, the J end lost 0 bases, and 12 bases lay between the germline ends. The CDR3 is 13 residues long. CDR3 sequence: CSAHAEGSYEQYF. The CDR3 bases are TGCAGTGCCCATGCGGAGGGCTCCTACGAGCAGTACTTC.

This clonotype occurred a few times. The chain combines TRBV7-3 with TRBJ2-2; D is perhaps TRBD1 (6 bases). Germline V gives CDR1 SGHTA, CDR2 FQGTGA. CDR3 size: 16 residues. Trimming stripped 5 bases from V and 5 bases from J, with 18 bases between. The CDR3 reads CASSPEPGHLTGELFF. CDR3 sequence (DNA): TGTGCCAGCAGCCCGGAGCCGGGACACTTAACCGGGGAGCTGTTTTTT.